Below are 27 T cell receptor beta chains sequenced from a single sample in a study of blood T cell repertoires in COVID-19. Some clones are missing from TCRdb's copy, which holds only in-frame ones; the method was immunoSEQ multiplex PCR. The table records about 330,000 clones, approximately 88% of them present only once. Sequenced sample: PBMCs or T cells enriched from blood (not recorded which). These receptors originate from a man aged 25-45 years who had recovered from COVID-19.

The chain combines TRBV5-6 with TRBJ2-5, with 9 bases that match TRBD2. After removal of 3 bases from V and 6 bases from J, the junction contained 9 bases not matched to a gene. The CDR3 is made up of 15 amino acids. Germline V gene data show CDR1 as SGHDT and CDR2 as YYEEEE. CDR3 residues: CASSSTPGLAKTQYF. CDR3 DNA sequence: TGTGCCAGCAGCTCCACCCCCGGACTAGCGAAGACCCAGTACTTC.

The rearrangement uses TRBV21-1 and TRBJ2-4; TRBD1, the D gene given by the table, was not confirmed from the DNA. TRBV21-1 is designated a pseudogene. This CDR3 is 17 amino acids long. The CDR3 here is CASTIGQGNLAKNIQYF. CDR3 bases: TGTGCCAGCACGATTGGGCAGGGCAATCTAGCCAAAAACATTCAGTACTTC.

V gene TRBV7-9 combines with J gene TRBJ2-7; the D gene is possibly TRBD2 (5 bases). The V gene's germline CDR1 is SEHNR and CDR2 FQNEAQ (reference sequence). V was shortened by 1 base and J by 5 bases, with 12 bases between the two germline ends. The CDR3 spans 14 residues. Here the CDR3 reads CASSLVSGSHEQYF. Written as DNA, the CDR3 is TGTGCCAGCAGCTTAGTTTCGGGGTCCCACGAGCAGTACTTC.

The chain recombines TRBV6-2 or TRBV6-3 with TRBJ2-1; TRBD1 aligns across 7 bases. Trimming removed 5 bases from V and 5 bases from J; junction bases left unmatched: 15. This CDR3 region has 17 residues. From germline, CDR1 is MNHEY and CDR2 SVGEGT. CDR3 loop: CASSTPPTGKGHNEQFF. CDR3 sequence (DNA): TGTGCCAGCAGTACCCCACCGACAGGGAAGGGTCACAATGAGCAGTTCTTC.

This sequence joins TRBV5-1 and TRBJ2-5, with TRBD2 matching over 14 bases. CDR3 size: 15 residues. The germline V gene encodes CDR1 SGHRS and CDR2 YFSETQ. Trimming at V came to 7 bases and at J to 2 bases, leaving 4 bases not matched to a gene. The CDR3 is CASGRLAGGQETQYF. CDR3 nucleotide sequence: TGCGCCAGCGGACGACTAGCGGGGGGGCAAGAGACCCAGTACTTC.

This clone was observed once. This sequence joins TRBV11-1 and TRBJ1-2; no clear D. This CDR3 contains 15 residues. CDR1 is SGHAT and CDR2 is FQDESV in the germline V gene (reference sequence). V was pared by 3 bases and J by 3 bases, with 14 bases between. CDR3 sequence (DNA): TGTGCCAGCAGCTTGGGCAGCCCTCTCGACTATGGCTACACCTTC. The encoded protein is CASSLGSPLDYGYTF.

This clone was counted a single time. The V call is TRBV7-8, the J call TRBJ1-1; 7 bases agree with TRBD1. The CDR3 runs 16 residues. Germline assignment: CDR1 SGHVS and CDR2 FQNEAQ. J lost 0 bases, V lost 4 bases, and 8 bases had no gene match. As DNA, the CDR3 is TGTGCCAGCAGCTCCCGGGACAGAGAGATGAACACTGAAGCTTTCTTT. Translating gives CASSSRDREMNTEAFF.

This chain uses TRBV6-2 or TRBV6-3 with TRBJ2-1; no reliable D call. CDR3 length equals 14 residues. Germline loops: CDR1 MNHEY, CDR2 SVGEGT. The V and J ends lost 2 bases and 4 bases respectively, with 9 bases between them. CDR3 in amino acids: CASSYGPLYNEQFF. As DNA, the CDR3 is TGTGCCAGCAGTTACGGGCCTTTATACAATGAGCAGTTCTTC.

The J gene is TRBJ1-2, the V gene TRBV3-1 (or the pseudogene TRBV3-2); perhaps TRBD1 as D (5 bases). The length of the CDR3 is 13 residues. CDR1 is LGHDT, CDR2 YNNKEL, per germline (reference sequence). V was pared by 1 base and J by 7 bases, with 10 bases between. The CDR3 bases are TGTGCCAGCAGCCAAGGGGGGGAGGGTGGCTACACCTTC. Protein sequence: CASSQGGEGGYTF.

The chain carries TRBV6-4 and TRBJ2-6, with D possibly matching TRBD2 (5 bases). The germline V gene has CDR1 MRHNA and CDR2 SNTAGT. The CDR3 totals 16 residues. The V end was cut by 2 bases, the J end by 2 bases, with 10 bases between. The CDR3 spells CASSDVARAGANVLTF. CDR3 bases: TGTGCCAGCAGTGACGTAGCGCGTGCTGGGGCCAACGTCCTGACTTTC.

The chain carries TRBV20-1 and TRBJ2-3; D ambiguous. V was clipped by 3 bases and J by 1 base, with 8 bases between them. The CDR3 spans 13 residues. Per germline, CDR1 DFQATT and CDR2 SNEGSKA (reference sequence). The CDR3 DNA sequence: TGCAGTGCTAGTATTCTAGGCACAGATACGCAGTATTTT. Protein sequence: CSASILGTDTQYF.

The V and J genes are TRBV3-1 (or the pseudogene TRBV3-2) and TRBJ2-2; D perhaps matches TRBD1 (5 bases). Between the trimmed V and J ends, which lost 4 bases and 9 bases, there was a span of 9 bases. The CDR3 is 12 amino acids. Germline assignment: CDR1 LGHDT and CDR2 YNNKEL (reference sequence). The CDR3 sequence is CASSPQGRELFF. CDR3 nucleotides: TGTGCCAGCAGCCCCCAGGGCCGGGAGCTGTTTTTT.

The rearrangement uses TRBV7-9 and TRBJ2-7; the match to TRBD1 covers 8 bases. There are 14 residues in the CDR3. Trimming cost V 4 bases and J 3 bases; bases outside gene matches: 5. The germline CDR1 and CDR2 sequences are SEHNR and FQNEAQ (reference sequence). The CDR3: CASSSRDRHYEQYF. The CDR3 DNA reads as TGTGCCAGCAGCTCACGGGACAGGCACTACGAGCAGTACTTC.

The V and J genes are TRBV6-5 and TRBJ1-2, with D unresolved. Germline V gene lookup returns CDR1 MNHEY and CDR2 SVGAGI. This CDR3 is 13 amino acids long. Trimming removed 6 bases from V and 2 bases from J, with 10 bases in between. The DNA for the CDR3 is TGTGCCAGCAGCACCATACAAAACTATGGCTACACCTTC. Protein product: CASSTIQNYGYTF.

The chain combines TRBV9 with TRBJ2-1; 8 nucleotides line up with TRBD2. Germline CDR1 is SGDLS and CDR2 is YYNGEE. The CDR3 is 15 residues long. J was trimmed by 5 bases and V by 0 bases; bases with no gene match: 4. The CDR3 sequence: CASSVAGSGNNEQFF. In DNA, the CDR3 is TGTGCCAGCAGCGTAGCGGGTAGCGGGAACAATGAGCAGTTCTTC.

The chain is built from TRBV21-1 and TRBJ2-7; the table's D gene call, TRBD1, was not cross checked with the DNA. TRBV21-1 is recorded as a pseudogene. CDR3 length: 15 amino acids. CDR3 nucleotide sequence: TGTGCCAGCAGCAAAGACAGGCGGACCTCCTACGAGCAGTACTTC. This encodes CASSKDRRTSYEQYF.

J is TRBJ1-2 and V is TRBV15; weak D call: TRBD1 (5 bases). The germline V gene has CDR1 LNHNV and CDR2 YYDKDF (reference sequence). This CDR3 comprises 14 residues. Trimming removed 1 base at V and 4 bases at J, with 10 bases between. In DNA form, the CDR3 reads TGTGCCACCAGCAGAGGCAGGGATGGCTATGGCTACACCTTC. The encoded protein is CATSRGRDGYGYTF.

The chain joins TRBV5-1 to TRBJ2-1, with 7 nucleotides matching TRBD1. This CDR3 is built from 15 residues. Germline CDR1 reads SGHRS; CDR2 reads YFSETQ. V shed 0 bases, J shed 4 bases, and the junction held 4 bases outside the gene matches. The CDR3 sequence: CASSLVSQGYNEQFF. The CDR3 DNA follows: TGCGCCAGCAGCTTGGTTTCACAGGGGTACAATGAGCAGTTCTTC.

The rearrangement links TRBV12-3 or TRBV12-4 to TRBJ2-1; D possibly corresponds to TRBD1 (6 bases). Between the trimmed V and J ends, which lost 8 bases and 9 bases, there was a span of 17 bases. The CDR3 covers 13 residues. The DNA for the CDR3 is TGTGCCAGCGGGCTACAGGGAGCGAGTGAGCAGTTCTTC. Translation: CASGLQGASEQFF.

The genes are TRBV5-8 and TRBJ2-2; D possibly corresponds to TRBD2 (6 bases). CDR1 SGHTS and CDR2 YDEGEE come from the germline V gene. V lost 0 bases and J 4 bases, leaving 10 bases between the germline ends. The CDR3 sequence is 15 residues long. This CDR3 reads CASSLEVAATGELFF. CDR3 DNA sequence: TGTGCCAGCAGCTTGGAGGTAGCGGCCACCGGGGAGCTGTTTTTT.

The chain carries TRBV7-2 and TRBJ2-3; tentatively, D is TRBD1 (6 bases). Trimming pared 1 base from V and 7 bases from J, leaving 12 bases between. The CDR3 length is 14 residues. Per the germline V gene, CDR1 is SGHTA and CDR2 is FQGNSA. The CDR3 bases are TGTGCCAGCAGCTTAGGGACAGTCCCGTATACGCAGTATTTT. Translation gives CASSLGTVPYTQYF.

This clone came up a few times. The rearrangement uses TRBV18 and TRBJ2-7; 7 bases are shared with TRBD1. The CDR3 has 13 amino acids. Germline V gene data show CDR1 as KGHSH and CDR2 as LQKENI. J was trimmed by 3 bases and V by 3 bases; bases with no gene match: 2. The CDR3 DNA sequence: TGTGCCAGCTCACCGGGACAGAACTACGAGCAGTACTTC. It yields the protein CASSPGQNYEQYF.

The CDR3 nucleotides read TGTGCCAGTACCCCCGACAGGGGCACTAATGAAAAACTGTTTTTT. This translates into CASTPDRGTNEKLFF. The genes are TRBV19 and TRBJ1-4; 8 bases agree with TRBD1. V was pared by 7 bases and J by 2 bases, with 6 bases of the junction left unmatched. The germline V gene encodes CDR1 LNHDA and CDR2 SQIVND (reference sequence). The CDR3 extends over 15 amino acids.

The CDR3 region has the DNA TGTGCCAGCAGCTACAACCCGGGACTAGCGGGCCAAGGGCAGTATTTT. It specifies CASSYNPGLAGQGQYF. The chain links TRBV7-3 to TRBJ2-3; 12 bases map to TRBD2. Germline trimming cut 4 bases from V and 11 bases from J; bases unmatched to any gene: 13. Per the germline V gene, CDR1 is SGHTA and CDR2 is FQGTGA. CDR3 length equals 16 residues.

For the CDR3, the DNA is TGTGCCAGCAGCCAAGGGACAGGGGAAGGCTACACCTTC. Translating it yields CASSQGTGEGYTF. The chain recombines TRBV4-2 with TRBJ1-2; 9 bases line up with TRBD1. Trimming removed 1 base from V and 8 bases from J; junction bases left unmatched: 2. CDR3 size: 13 residues. Germline lookup yields CDR1 LGHNA and CDR2 YNFKEQ.

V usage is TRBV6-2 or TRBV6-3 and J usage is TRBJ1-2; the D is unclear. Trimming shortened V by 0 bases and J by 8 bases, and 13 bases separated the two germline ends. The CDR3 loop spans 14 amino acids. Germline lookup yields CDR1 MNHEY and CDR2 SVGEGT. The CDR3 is CASSYSRATQGYTF. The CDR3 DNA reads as TGTGCCAGCAGTTACTCGAGGGCGACACAAGGCTACACCTTC.

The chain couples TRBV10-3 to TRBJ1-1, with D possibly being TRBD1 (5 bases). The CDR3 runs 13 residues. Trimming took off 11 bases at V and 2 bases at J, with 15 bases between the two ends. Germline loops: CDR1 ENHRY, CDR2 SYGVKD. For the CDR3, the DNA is TGTGCCTCTTACCGGGACTTAAACACTGAAGCTTTCTTT. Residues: CASYRDLNTEAFF.